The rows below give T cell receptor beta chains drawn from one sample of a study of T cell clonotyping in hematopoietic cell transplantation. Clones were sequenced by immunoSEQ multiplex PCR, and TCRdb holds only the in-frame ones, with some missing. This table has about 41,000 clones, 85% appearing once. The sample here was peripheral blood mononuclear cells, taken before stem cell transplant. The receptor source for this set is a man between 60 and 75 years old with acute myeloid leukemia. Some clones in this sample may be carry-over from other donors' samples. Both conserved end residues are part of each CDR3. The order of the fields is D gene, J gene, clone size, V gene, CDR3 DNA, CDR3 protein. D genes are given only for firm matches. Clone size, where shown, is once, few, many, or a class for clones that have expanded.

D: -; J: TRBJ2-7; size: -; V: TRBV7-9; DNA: TGTGCCAGCAGCTTAGCCGCAGGGGCCTACGAGCAGTACTTC; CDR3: CASSLAAGAYEQYF
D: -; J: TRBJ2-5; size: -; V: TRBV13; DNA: TGTGCCAGCAGCTATATACAACGGGGGGAGACCCAGTACTTC; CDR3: CASSYIQRGETQYF
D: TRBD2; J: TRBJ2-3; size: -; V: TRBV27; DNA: TGTGCCAGCAGTTTCCTGGCCCCGGGACTAGCGGGGGGGCAGTCAGATACGCAGTATTTT; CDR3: CASSFLAPGLAGGQSDTQYF
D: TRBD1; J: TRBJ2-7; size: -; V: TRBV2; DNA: TGTGCCAGCGCCTCAGGACAGGTCTCCTACGAGCAGTACTTC; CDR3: CASASGQVSYEQYF
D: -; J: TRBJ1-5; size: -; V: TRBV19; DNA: TGTGCCAGTAGTATAGAATCGAACAATCAGCCCCAGCATTTT; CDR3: CASSIESNNQPQHF
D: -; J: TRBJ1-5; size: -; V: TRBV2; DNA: TGTGCCAGCAGTGAAATACGTAGCAATCAGCCCCAGCATTTT; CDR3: CASSEIRSNQPQHF
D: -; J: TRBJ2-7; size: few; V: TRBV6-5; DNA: TGTGCCAGCAGGCCCCCCGGCTTCGCCTACGAGCAGTACTTC; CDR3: CASRPPGFAYEQYF
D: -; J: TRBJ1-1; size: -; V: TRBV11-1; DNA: TGTGCCAGCAGCTTAGATTGGGAAGAAGCTTTCTTT; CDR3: CASSLDWEEAFF
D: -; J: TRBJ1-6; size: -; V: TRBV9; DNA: TGTGCCAGCAGCGTAGGATCAGGGGCGGATTCACCCCTCCACTTT; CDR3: CASSVGSGADSPLHF
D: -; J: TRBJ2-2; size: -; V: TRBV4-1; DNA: TGCGCCAGCAGCCAAGATCGCAATGTGGGGTCCAGGGAGCTGTTTTTT; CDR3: CASSQDRNVGSRELFF
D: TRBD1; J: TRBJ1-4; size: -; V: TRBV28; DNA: TGTGCCAGCAGTTTGGGACAGGGAAGTGAAAAACTGTTTTTT; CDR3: CASSLGQGSEKLFF
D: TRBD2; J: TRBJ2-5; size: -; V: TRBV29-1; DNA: TGCAGTGCCCGGGGAGGGCAGACCCAGTACTTC; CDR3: CSARGGQTQYF
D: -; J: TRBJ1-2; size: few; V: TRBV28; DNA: TGTGCCAGCAGTTCCCAGAACGACTATGGCTACACCTTC; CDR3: CASSSQNDYGYTF
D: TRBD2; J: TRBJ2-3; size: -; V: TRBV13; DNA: TGTGCCAGCAGCGCCCCCCTGGGCGGGGGGCCCACAGATACGCAGTATTTT; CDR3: CASSAPLGGGPTDTQYF
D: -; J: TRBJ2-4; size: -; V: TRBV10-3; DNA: TGTGCCATCAGTGAGCCGTTGAAAGGGGGGAACATTCAGTACTTC; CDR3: CAISEPLKGGNIQYF
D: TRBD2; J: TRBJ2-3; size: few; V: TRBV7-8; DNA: TGTGCCAGCAGCTTAACCCGACTAGCGGGGTACACAGATACGCAGTATTTT; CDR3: CASSLTRLAGYTDTQYF
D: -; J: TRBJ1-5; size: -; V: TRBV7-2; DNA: TGTGCCAGCACATTGGGGACACTGTATCAGCCCCAGCATTTT; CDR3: CASTLGTLYQPQHF
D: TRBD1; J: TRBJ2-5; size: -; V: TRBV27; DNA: TGTGCCAGCAGTTTCGGGCAGGGGGTGGTGGAGACCCAGTACTTC; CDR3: CASSFGQGVVETQYF
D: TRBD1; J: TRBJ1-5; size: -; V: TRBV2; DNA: TGTGCCAGCAGGGAATGGACAGGGTATCGGCAGCCCCAGCATTTT; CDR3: CASREWTGYRQPQHF
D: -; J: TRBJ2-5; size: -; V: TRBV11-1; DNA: TGTGCCAGCAGCTTAAGGGGACACCTCCAAGAGACCCAGTACTTC; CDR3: CASSLRGHLQETQYF
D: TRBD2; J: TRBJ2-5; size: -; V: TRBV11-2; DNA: TGTGCCAGCAGCTTCCCTAGCGGGGGGGCGGAGACCCAGTACTTC; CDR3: CASSFPSGGAETQYF
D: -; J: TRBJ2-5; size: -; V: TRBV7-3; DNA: TGTGCCAGCAGCCTGGGGGGGGACAGGTCCGTCCAGTACTTC; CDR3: CASSLGGDRSVQYF
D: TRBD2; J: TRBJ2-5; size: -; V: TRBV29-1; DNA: TGCAGCGTTGAAGAGTCCAGGGAGGGGTGGGAGACCCAGTACTTC; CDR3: CSVEESREGWETQYF
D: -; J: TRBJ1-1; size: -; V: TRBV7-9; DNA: TGTGCCAGCAGCTTAGACAGGATGACTGAAGCTTTCTTT; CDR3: CASSLDRMTEAFF